The 13 T cell receptor beta chains below all came from one sample that was sequenced in a study of blood T cells in healthy people across ages. A J-beta primer mix and a sample-barcoded 5' primer were used in a second PCR of about 7 to 12 cycles. TCRdb redid the calling of the 5' RACE reads with MiXCR, one entry per CDR3 protein. Seen here are nearly 800,000 distinct CDR3 sequences, more than 20% observed once, and the top ten hold approximately 4%. These records were also assigned to another study, of T cells of mothers and their children.

Sequencing was carried out using blood. These receptor sequences come from a boy younger than 18 in good health.

V and J are TRBV9 and TRBJ2-3; D assignment may be TRBD1 or TRBD2 (6 bases each). The CDR3 is 12 residues long. CDR1 is SGDLS, CDR2 YYNGEE, per germline. The V end was cut by 3 bases, the J end by 7 bases, with 9 bases between. The CDR3 sequence: CASSGGANTQYF. The CDR3 DNA reads TGTGCCAGCAGCGGGGGGGCTAATACGCAGTATTTT.

This rearrangement joins TRBV4-1 to TRBJ2-3; D might be TRBD1 (6 bases). The CDR3 is 16 amino acids. V was clipped by 1 base and J by 6 bases, with 17 bases between them. The germline V gene has CDR1 MGHRA and CDR2 YSYEKL. The CDR3 DNA is TGCGCCAGCAGCCAAGGCAATGGGACAATTTTCGATACGCAGTATTTT. It yields the protein CASSQGNGTIFDTQYF.

The sample holds one count of this clonotype. The chain links TRBV20-1 to TRBJ2-5, with 8 positions matching TRBD2. This CDR3 has 15 amino acids. Per the germline V gene, CDR1 is DFQATT and CDR2 is SNEGSKA (reference sequence). V lost 1 base, J lost 3 bases, and 7 bases stayed unmatched. This CDR3 reads CSARALREVKETQYF. DNA of the CDR3: TGCAGTGCTAGAGCGTTGCGGGAGGTAAAAGAGACCCAGTACTTC.

The V gene is TRBV2, the J gene TRBJ1-6; D not resolved. The V gene's germline CDR1 is SNHLY and CDR2 FYNNEI. Trimming left V 2 bases short and J 1 base short, with 6 bases between. This CDR3 contains 15 residues. CDR3 sequence: CASSESRSYNSPLHF. The CDR3 nucleotides read TGTGCCAGCAGTGAAAGCCGGTCCTATAATTCACCCCTCCACTTT.

The chain links TRBV7-6 to TRBJ2-3, with D perhaps matching TRBD2 (6 bases). V was cut by 8 bases and J by 1 base, with 16 bases left in between. Germline loops: CDR1 SGHVS, CDR2 FNYEAQ. The CDR3 has 15 amino acids. The CDR3: CASSPKAGRTDTQYF. The CDR3 coding sequence is TGTGCCAGCTCCCCCAAAGCGGGCCGCACAGATACGCAGTATTTT. Drawing the rest from reference TRBV7-6 and TRBJ2-3, the complete variable domain is GAGVSQSPRYKVTKRGQDVALRCDPISGHVSLYWYRQALGQGPEFLTYFNYEAQQDKSGLPNDRFSAERPEGSISTLTIQRTEQRDSAMYRCASSPKAGRTDTQYFGPGTRLTVL.

This clonotype was recorded a few times. The V gene is TRBV4-1, the J gene TRBJ2-7; 12 nucleotides agree with TRBD2. The CDR3 consists of 14 residues. With 4 bases clipped from V and 7 bases from J, the junction kept 5 bases outside the gene matches. Germline values: CDR1 MGHRA, CDR2 YSYEKL. The CDR3 reads CASSRLAGALEQYF. For the CDR3, the DNA is TGCGCCAGCAGCCGACTAGCGGGAGCTTTAGAGCAGTACTTC.

The rearrangement links TRBV12-3 or TRBV12-4 to TRBJ1-3, with a weak D call TRBD1 (6 bases). This CDR3 is built from 15 residues. V was clipped by 10 bases and J by 0 bases, with 16 bases between them. CDR3 nucleotides: TGTGCCATCGGCCCGGGGGCTCACTCTGGAAACACCATATATTTT. Protein sequence: CAIGPGAHSGNTIYF.

This clonotype was counted only a few times. The chain has TRBV11-2 and TRBJ1-2, with D unresolved. CDR1 is SGHAT and CDR2 is FQNNGV in the germline V gene. V shed 5 bases and J shed 2 bases, with 6 bases lying between them. The length of the CDR3 is 12 residues. CDR3 bases: TGTGCCAGCAGCCAAAGGAACTATGGCTACACCTTC. This encodes CASSQRNYGYTF.

The table lists this clonotype with a few counts. This chain joins TRBV27 and TRBJ1-2; 10 nucleotides align to TRBD1. The CDR3 has 14 residues. Trimming removed 6 bases from V and 4 bases from J; junction bases left unmatched: 5. Per germline, CDR1 MNHEY and CDR2 SMNVEV (reference sequence). CDR3 sequence reads: CASSRRQGAYGYTF. The CDR3 region has the DNA TGTGCCAGCAGCCGTAGACAGGGGGCCTATGGCTACACCTTC.

CDR3 nucleotide sequence: TGCGCCAGCAGCCAAGATGTGGAGGATTCCTACGAGCAGTACTTC. This codes for CASSQDVEDSYEQYF. The V call is TRBV4-3, the J call TRBJ2-7; D perhaps matches TRBD2 (5 bases). Trimming left V 0 bases short and J 1 base short, with 10 bases between. Per the germline V gene, CDR1 is LGHNA and CDR2 is YSLEER. The CDR3 is 15 amino acids.

This clonotype occurred a few times. The chain couples TRBV2 to TRBJ2-3, with 12 bases aligning to TRBD2. J gave up 5 bases and V 4 bases, and 4 bases lay outside the gene matches. Per the germline V gene, CDR1 is SNHLY and CDR2 is FYNNEI. The CDR3 totals 15 residues. This CDR3 reads CASSVRTSGVDTQYF. In DNA form, the CDR3 reads TGTGCCAGCAGTGTTCGGACTAGCGGGGTAGATACGCAGTATTTT.

This clonotype was seen only once. The junction shows a germline mismatch at one end, possibly a read error. This chain joins TRBV3-1 and TRBJ1-2; D gene unclear. The length of the CDR3 is 15 residues. CDR1 LGHDT and CDR2 YNNKEL come from the germline V gene (reference sequence). CDR3 in amino acids: CACSQVFQAVYGYTF. The CDR3 region has the DNA TGTGCCTGCAGCCAAGTTTTCCAGGCGGTCTATGGCTACACCTTC.

The rearrangement uses TRBV28 and TRBJ1-5, with 10 bases aligning to TRBD1. Germline V CDR1 and CDR2: MDHEN, SYDVKM. Trimming took 5 bases from V and 4 from J; bases not matched to a gene: 8. The CDR3 is made up of 16 amino acids. This chain's CDR3 is CASSPRQGAGNQPQHF. The CDR3, as DNA: TGTGCCAGCAGTCCCAGACAGGGGGCTGGAAATCAGCCCCAGCATTTT.